The clone carrying this TCR beta chain showed up just a few times. Its specificity is unknown. At one end the junction does not follow the germline gene, possibly because of a read error. Drawn from each donor were 7.5 to 10 milliliters of peripheral blood. A sample-barcoded 5' primer and a J-beta primer mix were used in a second PCR of about 7 to 12 cycles. The authors tagged each cDNA molecule using a template-switch adaptor with 12 random nucleotides. Each of the samples gave a minimum of 2.5 million paired-end reads that contained CDR3. TCRdb processed the 5' RACE reads anew with MiXCR; each CDR3 protein has one entry. The data show about 570,000 distinct CDR3 sequences, with 25% to 30% seen just once and under 20% held by the top ten. This CDR3 comprises 15 residues. The V gene's germline CDR1 is MNHEY and CDR2 SVGAGI. The record originates from a study of blood T cells in healthy people across ages. The study's findings and limits: TCR beta diversity, measured per million T cells, fell in a roughly linear way with age.

The origin of this receptor is a woman aged 70-85 years in good health. The chain is built from TRBV6-5 and TRBJ2-5, with 8 bases matching TRBD2. The sequenced sample was blood. In DNA, the CDR3 is TGTGCCAGCAGTTGCTCGAGGGGCGGCGGGGGGACCAAGTACTTC. Its translation: CASSCSRGGGGTKYF.